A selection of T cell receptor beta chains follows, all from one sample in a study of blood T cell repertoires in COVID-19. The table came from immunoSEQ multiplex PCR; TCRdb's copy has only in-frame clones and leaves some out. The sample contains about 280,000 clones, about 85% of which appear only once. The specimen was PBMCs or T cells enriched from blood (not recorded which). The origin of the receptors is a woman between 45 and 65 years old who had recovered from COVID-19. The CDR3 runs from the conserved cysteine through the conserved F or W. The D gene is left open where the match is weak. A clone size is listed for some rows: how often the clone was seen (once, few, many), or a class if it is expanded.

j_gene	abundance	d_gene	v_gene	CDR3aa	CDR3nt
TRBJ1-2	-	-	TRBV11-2	CASSPDRSYGYTF	TGTGCCAGCAGCCCCGACAGGTCCTATGGCTACACCTTC
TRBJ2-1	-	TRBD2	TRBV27	CASSKREGLYNEQFF	TGTGCCAGCAGTAAGCGGGAGGGCCTCTACAATGAGCAGTTCTTC
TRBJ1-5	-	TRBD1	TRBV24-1	CATSGWGTAQPQHF	TGTGCCACCAGTGGTTGGGGGACAGCTCAGCCCCAGCATTTT
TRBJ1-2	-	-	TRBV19	CASSILISTRAYGYTF	TGTGCCAGTAGTATCCTCATCTCAACGAGGGCCTATGGCTACACCTTC
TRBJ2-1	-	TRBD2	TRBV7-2	CASSLAPAGGITRNEQFF	TGTGCCAGCAGCTTAGCCCCAGCGGGAGGTATTACACGAAATGAGCAGTTCTTC
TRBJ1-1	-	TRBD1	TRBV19	CASSRPGQGATEAFF	TGTGCCAGTAGCCGCCCGGGACAGGGGGCCACTGAAGCTTTCTTT
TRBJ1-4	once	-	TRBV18	CASSDTVEKLFF	TGTGCCAGCTCAGATACGGTGGAAAAACTGTTTTTT
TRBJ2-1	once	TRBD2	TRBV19	CASRGLASYNEQFF	TGTGCCAGTAGGGGACTAGCTAGCTACAATGAGCAGTTCTTC
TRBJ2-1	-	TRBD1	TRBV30	CAWSRQGRYNEQFF	TGTGCCTGGAGCCGACAGGGACGGTACAATGAGCAGTTCTTC
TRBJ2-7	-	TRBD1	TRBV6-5	CASSLRDRGFEQYF	TGTGCCAGCAGTTTGCGGGACAGGGGGTTTGAGCAGTACTTC
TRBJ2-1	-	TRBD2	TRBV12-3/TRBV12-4	CASSLTSAQFF	TGTGCCAGCAGTTTAACTAGCGCCCAGTTCTTC
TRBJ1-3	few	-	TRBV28	CASSPISVPGNTIYF	TGTGCCAGCAGTCCGATATCAGTTCCCGGAAACACCATATATTTT
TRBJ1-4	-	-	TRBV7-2	CASSPMGLAAKKLFF	TGTGCCAGCAGCCCCATGGGCTTAGCGGCGAAAAAACTGTTTTTT
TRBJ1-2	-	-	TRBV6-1	CASSEALADQTYGYTF	TGTGCCAGCAGTGAAGCTTTAGCCGATCAGACCTATGGCTACACCTTC
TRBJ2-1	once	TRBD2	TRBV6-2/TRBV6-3	CASSSALGGSSYNEQFF	TGTGCCAGCAGTTCGGCTCTGGGGGGGAGTTCCTACAATGAGCAGTTCTTC